Listed below are T cell receptor beta chains from one sample, sequenced in a study of T cells in Graves' hyperthyroidism and ophthalmopathy. TCRdb analysed the multiplex PCR reads with MiXCR anew, one entry per CDR3 protein. This sample has about 270,000 distinct CDR3 sequences, with approximately 24% found just once. The sequenced sample was blood. The receptor set was obtained from a woman in her 40s with Graves' ophthalmopathy. Both conserved end residues are part of each CDR3. D genes are given only for firm matches. Not all rows give a size; the values are once, few, many and, for expanded clones, a class.

V gene,D gene,clone size,J gene,CDR3 DNA,CDR3 protein
TRBV7-2,TRBD1,many,TRBJ2-2,TGTGCCAGCAGCAAACGAACCGGGACAGGGCCCGGGGAGCTGTTTTTT,CASSKRTGTGPGELFF
TRBV18,TRBD1,many,TRBJ1-1,TGTGCCAGCTCACCTATGCTGGACAGGGGGACTGAAGCTTTCTTT,CASSPMLDRGTEAFF
TRBV30,TRBD1,many,TRBJ1-1,TGTGCCGGTAAGGACAGGTTGAACACTGAAGCTTTCTTT,CAGKDRLNTEAFF
TRBV19,.,many,TRBJ1-1,TGTGCCAGTAGTATGATTTGGGGCCCGAACACTGAAGCTTTCTTT,CASSMIWGPNTEAFF
TRBV18,.,many,TRBJ2-5,TGTGCCAGCTCACCATGGGACGGGGAGGAGACCCAGTACTTC,CASSPWDGEETQYF
TRBV29-1,.,many,TRBJ2-5,TGCAGCGCAGTCCTTCAGGGAGTCGTCGGTCAAGTGACCCAGTACTTC,CSAVLQGVVGQVTQYF
TRBV19,.,many,TRBJ1-2,TGTGCCAGTACCCCCTCGACAGGCCTCTTCTCGAGAGGGTATGGCTACACCTTC,CASTPSTGLFSRGYGYTF
TRBV9,TRBD2,many,TRBJ2-5,TGTGCCAGCAGCGTCGGGACTAGCGGGAGAGAGACCCAGTACTTC,CASSVGTSGRETQYF
TRBV24-1,TRBD1,.,TRBJ2-2,TGTGCCACCAGTGACCCGGGACAGGGGGCGGAGGAGCTGTTTTTT,CATSDPGQGAEELFF
TRBV7-6,.,.,TRBJ1-2,TGTGCCAGCACCCCGTGGGGGGGCACCGATGGCTACACCTTC,CASTPWGGTDGYTF
TRBV12-3/TRBV12-4,.,many,TRBJ1-5,TGTGCCAGCAGCCCCGGAGGGCTCGATCAGCCCCAGCATTTT,CASSPGGLDQPQHF
TRBV28,.,many,TRBJ2-4,TGTGCCAGCAGCCGAATGGTAGGGTCCAAAAACATTCAGTACTTC,CASSRMVGSKNIQYF
TRBV7-2,.,few,TRBJ2-5,TGTGCCAGCAGTTACTCGATGGGGCCCCAAGAGACCCAGTACTTC,CASSYSMGPQETQYF
TRBV28,TRBD2,.,TRBJ2-5,TGTGCCAGCAGTTTACTCCCCGCTAGCGGGATCCAAGAGACCCAGTACTTC,CASSLLPASGIQETQYF
TRBV6-1,TRBD2,many,TRBJ2-5,TGTGCCAGCAGTGCCCCTGGGGGACTAGCGGGGTACCAAGAGACCCAGTACTTC,CASSAPGGLAGYQETQYF
TRBV30,TRBD1,many,TRBJ1-5,TGTGCCTGGAGGGGACAGGGAAGCAATCAGCCCCAGCATTTT,CAWRGQGSNQPQHF
TRBV12-3/TRBV12-4,.,many,TRBJ2-5,TGTGCCAGCAGTTTCTACGGCCAAGAGACCCAGTACTTC,CASSFYGQETQYF
TRBV24-1,TRBD2,.,TRBJ2-5,TGTGCCACCAGTGATTATACTAGCGGGATGTACCAAGAGACCCAGTACTTC,CATSDYTSGMYQETQYF
TRBV11-3,TRBD2,many,TRBJ2-5,TGTGCCAGCAGCTTAAGAACTAGCGGGAGCGAGACCCAGTACTTC,CASSLRTSGSETQYF
TRBV30,.,many,TRBJ1-2,TGTGCCTGGAGTACGGATCTTAACTATGGCTACACCTTC,CAWSTDLNYGYTF
TRBV2,TRBD1,many,TRBJ2-3,TGTGCCAGCAGTGAAATTGCAGGGACAGGGTCCATCCGCACAGATACGCAGTATTTT,CASSEIAGTGSIRTDTQYF
TRBV6-1,.,.,TRBJ2-7,TGTGCCAGCAGTGAATCGACAGCCAAGTACTTC,CASSESTAKYF
TRBV15,TRBD2,many,TRBJ2-5,TGTGCCACCAGCAGAGAACTAGCGGGTCTAGGAGAGACCCAGTACTTC,CATSRELAGLGETQYF
TRBV5-1,TRBD1,many,TRBJ1-3,TGCGCCAGCAGCTTCGGACAGGGTGGGAACACCATATATTTT,CASSFGQGGNTIYF
TRBV6-1,TRBD2,.,TRBJ2-5,TGTGCCAGCACGGGGGGTCGGGAGACCCAGTACTTC,CASTGGRETQYF
TRBV2,.,many,TRBJ2-1,TGTGCCATCCTACTTTCCTCCTACAATGAGCAGTTCTTC,CAILLSSYNEQFF
TRBV7-9,TRBD1,many,TRBJ1-2,TGTGCCAGCAGCTTGGCGACGGGACAGAACTATGGCTACACCTTC,CASSLATGQNYGYTF
TRBV28,.,many,TRBJ2-7,TGTGCCAGCAGTTTTCTGACTCGGAGAGCCTACGAGCAGTACTTC,CASSFLTRRAYEQYF
TRBV29-1,TRBD1,many,TRBJ1-1,TGCAGCGCAGGGACAGCATCTATGAACACTGAAGCTTTCTTT,CSAGTASMNTEAFF
TRBV20-1,TRBD2,many,TRBJ2-2,TGCAGTGCTAGAGATACGGCTAGCGGGAGTGGAACCGGGGAGCTGTTTTTT,CSARDTASGSGTGELFF
TRBV28,TRBD1,many,TRBJ2-5,TGTGCCAGCAGTTTTGGACAGGGCATCCAAGAGACCCAGTACTTC,CASSFGQGIQETQYF
TRBV12-3/TRBV12-4,TRBD2,.,TRBJ2-1,TGTGCCAGCAGTTTAGCGTCCGGGACTAGGGGAGGTGAGCAGTTCTTC,CASSLASGTRGGEQFF
TRBV6-1,TRBD2,.,TRBJ2-5,TGTGCCAGCAGTGAAGTATGGCGGGGGACGAAAGAGACCCAGTACTTC,CASSEVWRGTKETQYF
TRBV29-1,.,.,TRBJ2-7,TGCAGCGTTAAGGGCCCTTTAGAGCAGTACTTC,CSVKGPLEQYF
TRBV6-5,.,.,TRBJ1-1,TGTGCCAGCAGTTACTCAACCTTTGCGGCAACTGAAGCTTTCTTT,CASSYSTFAATEAFF
TRBV28,TRBD2,many,TRBJ2-7,TGTGCCAGCAGTTTAAAGCTAGCGGGCTACGAGCAGTACTTC,CASSLKLAGYEQYF
TRBV2,.,many,TRBJ1-5,TGTGCCAGCAGTGAACTGGGGGGGATTCAGCCCCAGCATTTT,CASSELGGIQPQHF
TRBV7-6,.,.,TRBJ2-5,TGTGCCAGCAGCTTATCTGTGGGGCAGTCCCAAGAGACCCAGTACTTC,CASSLSVGQSQETQYF
TRBV25-1,.,many,TRBJ1-5,TGTGCCAGCAGTGAAAGAGCCCATCAGCCCCAGCATTTT,CASSERAHQPQHF
TRBV12-3/TRBV12-4,.,once,TRBJ2-7,TGTGCCAGCAGACTAGGGGGGGGGACCTACGAGCAGTACTTC,CASRLGGGTYEQYF
TRBV30,TRBD2,many,TRBJ2-7,TGTGCCTGGAGTGTACTAGCTAGCGGGAGGGGGTACGAGCAGTACTTC,CAWSVLASGRGYEQYF
TRBV14,.,many,TRBJ2-7,TGTGCCAGCAGCCTAAAAGCCGGACAGCCTAGCTACGAGCAGTACTTC,CASSLKAGQPSYEQYF
TRBV6-5,.,many,TRBJ1-5,TGTGCCAGCAGATGGGACTTCAGTCAGCCCCAGCATTTT,CASRWDFSQPQHF
TRBV28,TRBD1,many,TRBJ2-2,TGTGCCAGCAGTCCTAGGGGGCAGGGGGCCGCCGGGGAGCTGTTTTTT,CASSPRGQGAAGELFF
TRBV12-3/TRBV12-4,.,.,TRBJ2-7,TGTGCCAGCAGTTTAGGCCCTCGCAGTGAGCAGTACTTC,CASSLGPRSEQYF
TRBV6-5,TRBD2,many,TRBJ2-5,TGTGCCAGCAGTTACACCAGCGGGAGTGGTGAGACCCAGTACTTC,CASSYTSGSGETQYF
TRBV5-1,.,few,TRBJ2-7,TGCGCCAGCAGCCCCACCCGGGGGCCCGGGAGGAAGCAGTACTTC,CASSPTRGPGRKQYF
TRBV6-1,.,many,TRBJ1-2,TGTGCCAGCAAAAGAACAGGGATTAACTATGGCTACACCTTC,CASKRTGINYGYTF
TRBV20-1,TRBD1,many,TRBJ1-5,TGCAGTGCTAAGGAAGCCGGGACAGGTGTTAATCAGCCCCAGCATTTT,CSAKEAGTGVNQPQHF
TRBV10-3,TRBD1,many,TRBJ1-6,TGTGCCATCAGTTTCGACAGGGAAAATTCACCCCTCCACTTT,CAISFDRENSPLHF
TRBV28,TRBD1,many,TRBJ1-5,TGTGCCAGCAGTACCGGGACAGGGCAGGTTCAGCCCCAGCATTTT,CASSTGTGQVQPQHF
TRBV3-1,.,many,TRBJ1-3,TGTGCCAGCAGCCCCATTGGCTTGAACACCATATATTTT,CASSPIGLNTIYF
TRBV19,.,many,TRBJ2-5,TGTGCCAGTAGTGGACGGACGGGAAGAGGAGGAGAGACCCAGTACTTC,CASSGRTGRGGETQYF
TRBV28,TRBD1,few,TRBJ1-2,TGTGCCAGCAGTTCACAGGGGGGGGGGGCTAACTATGGCTACACCTTC,CASSSQGGGANYGYTF